The entry below gives a single T cell receptor (beta chain) sequence along with its context. The antigen remains unidentified. Reverse transcription of about 0.45 to 1 ug RNA was performed with random hexamers. Using its own MiXCR run on the immunoSEQ multiplex PCR reads, TCRdb lists one record per CDR3 protein. The table records tens of thousands of distinct CDR3 sequences, approximately 94% of them present only once. This CDR3 spans 15 amino acids. V lost 2 bases to trimming and J lost 7 bases; unmatched junction nucleotides: 11. Per the germline V gene, CDR1 is MNHEY and CDR2 is SMNVEV (reference sequence). These data come from a study of CD8 T cells in Susac syndrome. Findings and caveats of the study: Expansion of clones was not seen in the CD4+ T cell repertoires of Susac syndrome. It was acknowledged by the study that relatively few individuals were included in its TCR sequencing and HLA analysis.

Sequencing was performed on CD4+ T cells from PBMCs. The sequence came from a human donor with Susac syndrome. The V call is TRBV27, the J call TRBJ2-7, with 7 positions matching TRBD2. CDR3 loop: CASSLRAGTQREQYF. For the CDR3, the DNA is TGTGCCAGCAGTTTAAGAGCGGGAACACAAAGGGAGCAGTACTTC.